This TCR beta chain was recorded in a study of response to subunit inactivated influenza vaccine listed by TCRdb under 2018. Study-wide context: The study used deep quantitative T cell receptor repertoire profiling to track responses to a trivalent subunit inactivated influenza vaccine.

Library preparation used RT-PCR. Sequencing was carried out with an Illumina HiSeq 2500. In TCRdb, the public reads were trimmed at Q25 with fastp and aligned with MiXCR, with productive beta chains retained. Rows with one shared CDR3 protein collapse into an entry with the most common genes and DNA. The sample has hundreds of thousands of distinct CDR3 sequences on record, 11% to 15% of them singletons. 7.5% to 8% of the sample is held by the ten biggest clonotypes. Points the paper makes about the study in general: The authors suggested that each seasonal influenza vaccination may recruit only a limited number of new T cells.

As to this clonotype: Its binding antigen is unknown. Per-base quality was not reported, and no clone a single base away is much larger than it.

The sequencing here drew on PBMCs from blood, taken 14 to 15 days before vaccination. This receptor was obtained from a man aged 50-60 years who received an inactivated influenza vaccine. Donor details come from another sample of the same person, matched by shared clones.

The CDR3 has the sequence CASSLPGAQKGETQYF. The sequence in DNA is TGTGCCAGCAGTTTACCCGGGGCTCAAAAGGGAGAGACCCAGTACTTC. The chain joins TRBV28 to TRBJ2-5; the D gene cannot be resolved beyond TRBD1 or TRBD2, each matching 5 bases. The CDR3 runs 16 amino acids, cysteine and phenylalanine included. The entry retains the CDR3 DNA only, 48 bases that are in frame from base 1. CDR1 is given as MDHEN and CDR2 as SYDVKM, both from the germline V gene. The junction shows trimming of 2 bases on V and 4 bases on J, plus 17 bases between the germline ends.